Listed below are T cell receptor beta chains from one sample, sequenced in a study of CD8 T cells in ankylosing spondylitis. TCRdb analysed the 5' RACE reads with MiXCR anew, one entry per CDR3 protein. The repertoire holds some 180,000 distinct CDR3 sequences, with about 20% as singletons. Sequencing input: blood, either unsorted or a sorted T cell fraction (not recorded which). Receptors originate from a male donor aged 10-30 years with ankylosing spondylitis or in good health (not recorded which). Each CDR3 is given with its conserved first and last residue. A D gene is named only where the DNA matches it firmly. Part of the rows lack a size; the others show once, few, many or a class for expanded clones.

.,TRBD1,TRBJ2-6,TRBV20-1,TGCAGTGCCACCCAGGGGGCGGAAGGGGCCAACGTCCTGACTTTC,CSATQGAEGANVLTF
many,TRBD2,TRBJ2-2,TRBV24-1,TGTGCCACCAGTGATTTGACTAGCGAATCTTCGGCCGGGGAGCTGTTTTTT,CATSDLTSESSAGELFF
many,.,TRBJ2-2,TRBV28,TGTGCCAGCAGTCCGCCCCTGGGATCGAACACCGGGGAGCTGTTTTTT,CASSPPLGSNTGELFF
many,TRBD2,TRBJ2-1,TRBV14,TGTGCCAGCAGCCAAAGTCGAGGACGGGAGGGACCCTTGAGTGAGCAGTTCTTC,CASSQSRGREGPLSEQFF
many,TRBD1,TRBJ1-2,TRBV6-6,TGTGCCAGCAGTTACTCAGGAAGACAGGGGAGTACTCGGAACTATGGCTACACCTTC,CASSYSGRQGSTRNYGYTF
many,TRBD1,TRBJ1-5,TRBV6-6,TGTGCCAGCAGCAGGGACAGGGAGGATAAGCCCCAGCATTTT,CASSRDREDKPQHF
once,TRBD2,TRBJ2-1,TRBV20-1,TGCAGTGCTAGTGGGGGACTAGCGGGCAATGAGCAGTTCTTC,CSASGGLAGNEQFF
many,TRBD1,TRBJ2-5,TRBV9,TGTGCCAGCAGCGTAGCCCCCCCCGACAGGGCAGAGACCCAGTACTTC,CASSVAPPDRAETQYF
many,TRBD1,TRBJ2-7,TRBV15,TGTGCCACCAGCAGTGGTAGGGACAGCTCCTACGAGCAGTACTTC,CATSSGRDSSYEQYF
.,.,TRBJ2-3,TRBV5-1,TGCGCCAGCAGCTTGCTAGCCGGGGTTGGAGATACGCAGTATTTT,CASSLLAGVGDTQYF
many,.,TRBJ1-4,TRBV6-6,TGTGCCAGCGAGGACCCTGGAGGTGAAAAACTGTTTTTT,CASEDPGGEKLFF
many,TRBD2,TRBJ2-5,TRBV7-6,TGTGCCAGCAGCCCTTTAGCGGGAGATGTGGAAGAGACCCAGTACTTC,CASSPLAGDVEETQYF
.,.,TRBJ2-7,TRBV7-8,TGTGCCAGCAGCGAACGTCGGATCTACGAGCAGTACTTC,CASSERRIYEQYF
many,TRBD1,TRBJ2-1,TRBV11-2,TGTGCCAGCAGCTCGCCTCGGGACAGGGCGAAGGTAGCGTCTTACAATGAGCAGTTCTTC,CASSSPRDRAKVASYNEQFF
many,.,TRBJ2-4,TRBV24-1,TGTGCCACCAGTCCTACAGGGCTTGGAGGGGACATTCAGTACTTC,CATSPTGLGGDIQYF
many,.,TRBJ2-7,TRBV7-2,TGTGCCAGCAGCCCATCCGGGGCTATCGACGAGCAGTACTTC,CASSPSGAIDEQYF
many,TRBD1,TRBJ1-5,TRBV28,TGTGCCAGCAGTTACCGGGACAGGGTTGATCAGCCCCAGCATTTT,CASSYRDRVDQPQHF
once,.,TRBJ2-1,TRBV5-4,TGTGCCAGCAGCTCGTCGCTAGCCGGGGAGCAGTTCTTC,CASSSSLAGEQFF
many,TRBD2,TRBJ2-1,TRBV11-2,TGTGCCAGCAGCGCCCGACTAGCGCTTTACAATGAGCAGTTCTTC,CASSARLALYNEQFF
many,TRBD1,TRBJ2-1,TRBV29-1,TGCAGCTCTACAGGGGATTTCAGCTCCTACAATGAGCAGTTCTTC,CSSTGDFSSYNEQFF
few,.,TRBJ1-2,TRBV29-1,TGCAGCGTTGTAGAGGAAGGGTTCAACTATGGCTACACCTTC,CSVVEEGFNYGYTF
many,TRBD2,TRBJ2-1,TRBV24-1,TGTGCCACCAGTGAACCTCCGGGACTAGCGGGTTCCTACAATGAGCAGTTCTTC,CATSEPPGLAGSYNEQFF
many,.,TRBJ1-1,TRBV29-1,TGCAGCGTTGGGGTCGGGAACACTGAAGCTTTCTTT,CSVGVGNTEAFF
.,.,TRBJ1-4,TRBV15,TGTGCCACCAGCAGGCCTTACAGGGTCCGAATTAATGAAAAACTGTTTTTT,CATSRPYRVRINEKLFF
many,.,TRBJ2-5,TRBV7-9,TGTGCCAGCAGGAAGACAGGCAAGTCGGAGACCCAGTACTTC,CASRKTGKSETQYF
.,.,TRBJ2-1,TRBV20-1,TGCAGTGCTATGAGACTAGTGTCCTACAATGAGCAGTTCTTC,CSAMRLVSYNEQFF
.,.,TRBJ1-1,TRBV6-5,TGTGCCAGCAGTTTTGACACGAACACTGAAGCTTTCTTT,CASSFDTNTEAFF
many,.,TRBJ2-7,TRBV3-2,TGTGCCAGCAGCCAAGGCGGCGAGCAGTACTTC,CASSQGGEQYF
many,TRBD2,TRBJ2-1,TRBV5-1,TGCGCCAGCAGCCCCGTACTAGCGGGTGAGCAGTTCTTC,CASSPVLAGEQFF
many,.,TRBJ1-2,TRBV5-5,TGTGCCAGCAGCCTAGAGGAGGGAATCTCATATGGCTACACCTTC,CASSLEEGISYGYTF
many,.,TRBJ2-4,TRBV18,TGTGCCAGCTCACCTCTACCGACAACCACCTTAGCCAAAAACATTCAGTACTTC,CASSPLPTTTLAKNIQYF
many,.,TRBJ2-1,TRBV6-2/TRBV6-3,TGTGCCAGCTGGGGGCTAAACAATGAGCAGTTCTTC,CASWGLNNEQFF
once,.,TRBJ2-1,TRBV20-1,TGCAGTGCTAGCGAACTCAATGAGCAGTTCTTC,CSASELNEQFF